This T cell receptor beta chain was sequenced in a study of cytomegalovirus exposure and HLA in healthy donors. The PCR ran on 60 Vbeta and 13 Jbeta primers. Sequenced by immunoSEQ multiplex PCR; TCRdb stores in-frame clones only, minus some. The sample includes around 130,000 clones, 60% to 80% of them seen just once. Germline V lookup: CDR1 SGHTA, CDR2 FQGNSA. There are 15 residues in the CDR3. V was pared by 5 bases and J by 2 bases, with 6 bases of the junction left unmatched. The rearrangement links TRBV7-2 to TRBJ2-5; 9 nucleotides agree with TRBD1. This clonotype was obtained from a young woman in good health and CMV-seronegative. The sample comprised PBMCs. In DNA form, the CDR3 reads TGTGCCAGCAGCAGGGACAGGGCGTATCAAGAGACCCAGTACTTC. Translating gives CASSRDRAYQETQYF.